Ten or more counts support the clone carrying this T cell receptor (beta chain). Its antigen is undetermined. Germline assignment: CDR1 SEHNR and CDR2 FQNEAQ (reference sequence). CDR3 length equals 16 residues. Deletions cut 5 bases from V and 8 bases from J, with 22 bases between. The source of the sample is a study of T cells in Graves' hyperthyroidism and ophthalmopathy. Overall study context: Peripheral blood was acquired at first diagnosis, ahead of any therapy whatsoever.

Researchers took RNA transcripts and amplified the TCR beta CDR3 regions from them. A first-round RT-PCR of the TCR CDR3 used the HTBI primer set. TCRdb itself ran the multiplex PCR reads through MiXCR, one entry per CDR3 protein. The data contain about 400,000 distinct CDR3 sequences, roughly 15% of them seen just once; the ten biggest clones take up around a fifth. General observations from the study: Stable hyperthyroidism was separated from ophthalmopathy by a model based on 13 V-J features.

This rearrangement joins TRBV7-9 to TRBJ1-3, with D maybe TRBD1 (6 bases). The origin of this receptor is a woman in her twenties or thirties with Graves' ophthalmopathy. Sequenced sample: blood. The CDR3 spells CASSPGVMGAVDTIYF. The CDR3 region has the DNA TGTGCCAGCAGCCCTGGGGTGATGGGGGCCGTAGACACCATATATTTT.